Below, one T cell receptor (beta chain) is given with its context. The sample is drawn from a study of shared clonotypes between healthy human individuals. The repertoire was sequenced with immunoSEQ multiplex PCR; TCRdb's copy has only in-frame clones and lacks some. The profile shows under 2,500,000 clones, around 95% of them singletons. The clonotype originates from a man between 18 and 29 years old in good health. Sequenced: naive CD4+ T cells sorted from blood. Subset noted: CD45RA+ positively selected.

The CDR3 protein is CASSVTRKQETQYF. As DNA, the CDR3 is TGTGCCAGTAGTGTGACCAGGAAACAAGAGACCCAGTACTTC. The chain links TRBV19 to TRBJ2-5; D remains unclear. CDR1 is LNHDA, CDR2 SQIVND, per germline (reference sequence). This CDR3 comprises 14 residues. The ends were cut back, 5 bases at V and 2 bases at J, with 12 bases in the middle.